This TCR beta chain was sequenced during a study of OX40 agonist ivuxolimab in advanced cancers. Study-wide background: The patients got ivuxolimab, which is an agonistic anti-OX40 (CD134) antibody. While on treatment, patients had intravenous ivuxolimab at 0.01 to 10 mg/kg every 2 weeks. General study points: Clonal expansion was among the lowest in partial responders at 0.1-3.0 mg/kg, especially CD8+.

Of note for this clone: Its matching antigen is unknown.

Samples of blood were obtained at baseline, on cycle 4 day 1, and on cycle 7 day 1. Only in-frame clones appear in the TCRdb table, and some are missing; sequencing was by immunoSEQ multiplex PCR. Of 25,000 to 40,000 clones in the sample, less than 90% are singletons; the top ten hold roughly a fifth. Trimming took 6 bases from V and 2 from J; bases not matched to a gene: 1. CDR3 length: 11 amino acids. Germline values: CDR1 SQVTM, CDR2 ANQGSEA. The sample consisted of CD4+ or CD8+ T cells sorted from blood, taken in a trial of the OX40 agonist ivuxolimab. The chain links TRBV29-1 to TRBJ2-7, with 7 positions matching TRBD1. This receptor was obtained from an adult with an advanced solid tumor such as melanoma, head and neck, liver or kidney cancer. The CDR3: CSVGQTYEQYF. The DNA of the CDR3 is TGCAGCGTGGGACAGACCTACGAGCAGTACTTC.